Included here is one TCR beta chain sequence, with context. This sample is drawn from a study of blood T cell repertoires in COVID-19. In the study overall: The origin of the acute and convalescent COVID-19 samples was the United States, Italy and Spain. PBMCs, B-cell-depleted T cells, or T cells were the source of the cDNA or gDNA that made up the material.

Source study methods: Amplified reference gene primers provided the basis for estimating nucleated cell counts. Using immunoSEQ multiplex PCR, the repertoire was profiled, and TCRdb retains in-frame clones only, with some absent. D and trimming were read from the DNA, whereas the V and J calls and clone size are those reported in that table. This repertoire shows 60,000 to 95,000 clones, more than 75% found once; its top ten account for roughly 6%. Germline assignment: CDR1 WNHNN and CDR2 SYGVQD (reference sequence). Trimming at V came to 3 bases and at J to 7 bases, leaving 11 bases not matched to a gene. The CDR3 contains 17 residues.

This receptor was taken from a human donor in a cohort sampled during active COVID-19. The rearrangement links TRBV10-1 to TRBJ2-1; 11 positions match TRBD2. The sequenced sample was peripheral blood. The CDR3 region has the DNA TGCGCCAGCAGTGAATCGAGACTAGCGGGGTTGAGAAATGAGCAGTTCTTC. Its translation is CASSESRLAGLRNEQFF.